Listed below are T cell receptor beta chains from one sample, sequenced in a study of cytomegalovirus exposure and HLA in healthy donors. Data came from immunoSEQ multiplex PCR; TCRdb stores just in-frame clones and leaves some out. The sample lists some 220,000 clones, around 80% seen once, with about 0.58% in the top ten. The sequenced material came from PBMCs. These receptors were taken from a woman aged 35 to 49 in good health and CMV-seronegative. Each CDR3 is given with its conserved first and last residue. A D gene is named only where the DNA matches it firmly. A row's size may be missing; if present it is once, few, many or a size class.

TRBV6-5	TRBJ1-1	NA	TRBD1	TGTGCCAGCAGTCCCTCCCAGGGGGCAGTCACTGAAGCTTTCTTT	CASSPSQGAVTEAFF
TRBV2	TRBJ1-1	NA	NA	TGTGCCAGCAGTCAACAGGAGACTGAAGCTTTCTTT	CASSQQETEAFF
TRBV6-1	TRBJ2-5	NA	TRBD1	TGTGCCAGCAGCCAGGGACAGGGTCCCCAAGAGACCCAGTACTTC	CASSQGQGPQETQYF
TRBV7-6	TRBJ1-2	NA	NA	TGTGCCAGCAGCAACCCGGGATCCTATGGCTACACCTTC	CASSNPGSYGYTF
TRBV7-9	TRBJ1-1	once	NA	TGTGCCAGCAGCTTAGTTCCTGGAGTACGCACTGAAGCTTTCTTT	CASSLVPGVRTEAFF
TRBV7-9	TRBJ2-1	NA	TRBD1	TGTTCCAGCAGCCGACTGACAGGGGCCACAACAACCTACAATGAGCAGTTCTTC	CSSSRLTGATTTYNEQFF
TRBV6-5	TRBJ1-2	NA	NA	TGTGCCAGCACCAGGTTTGGGCGTTATGGCTACACCTTC	CASTRFGRYGYTF
TRBV27	TRBJ1-4	NA	TRBD1	TGTGCCAGCAGCCGGGACAGGGGGCTAGGGGGGATAGATGAAAAACTGTTTTTT	CASSRDRGLGGIDEKLFF
TRBV2	TRBJ2-5	NA	NA	TGTGCCAGCAGTCGAATGAGGGAGACCCAGTACTTC	CASSRMRETQYF
TRBV15	TRBJ2-7	NA	NA	TGTGCCACCAGCAGAGAGGGAGGCACCTACGAGCAGTACTTC	CATSREGGTYEQYF
TRBV7-2	TRBJ1-2	NA	TRBD1	TGTGCCAGCAGCCACGGGACAGTCGACTATGGCTACACCTTC	CASSHGTVDYGYTF
TRBV7-2	TRBJ1-6	NA	NA	TGTGCCAGCAGCTCGACAGGTGGGAATAATTCACCCCTCCACTTT	CASSSTGGNNSPLHF
TRBV5-6	TRBJ1-5	few	NA	TGTGCCAGCAGCTTGGGGGGAGGTGACAGTGGGCAGCCCCAGCATTTT	CASSLGGGDSGQPQHF
TRBV2	TRBJ2-7	NA	NA	TGTGCCAGCAGTGTAGTGGTCCTAAACTCCTACGAGCAGTACTTC	CASSVVVLNSYEQYF
TRBV10-3	TRBJ2-5	NA	NA	TGTGCCAGCGGGGGGACAGCAGCGTTAGAGACCCAGTACTTC	CASGGTAALETQYF
TRBV19	TRBJ1-6	NA	NA	TGTGCCAGTAGTATAATGGAGGGGAACTCACCCCTCCACTTT	CASSIMEGNSPLHF
TRBV5-4	TRBJ1-1	NA	NA	TGTGCCAGCAGCAGATCCGCCGGGACAAAGAACACTGAAGCTTTCTTT	CASSRSAGTKNTEAFF
TRBV2	TRBJ1-4	NA	TRBD1	TGTGCCAGCAGAACACCAGGGGGCACCGAAAAACTGTTTTTT	CASRTPGGTEKLFF
TRBV28	TRBJ2-5	NA	NA	TGTGCCAGCAGTTTAGGACAGCAAGAGACCCAGTACTTC	CASSLGQQETQYF
TRBV2	TRBJ1-4	NA	NA	TGTGCCAGCAGTGACAGGGCAACTAATGAAAAACTGTTTTTT	CASSDRATNEKLFF
TRBV2	TRBJ2-7	NA	TRBD1	TGTGCCAGCAGTCAGGACAGGTCTTACGAGCAGTACTTC	CASSQDRSYEQYF
TRBV7-9	TRBJ1-1	NA	TRBD1	TGTGCCAGCAGCCTCGGGGACAGGGGTTTTGTAAACACTGAAGCTTTCTTT	CASSLGDRGFVNTEAFF
TRBV10-1	TRBJ1-1	NA	NA	TGCGCCAGCAGTGAGGTCCGGAGAACTGAAGCTTTCTTT	CASSEVRRTEAFF
TRBV7-2	TRBJ2-5	NA	NA	TGTGCCAGCAGCCCGAAGATGGGGGGCGGGGGCCCACAAGAGACCCAGTACTTC	CASSPKMGGGGPQETQYF
TRBV12-2	TRBJ2-7	NA	NA	TGTGCAAGTCGCCCCGGGACAGCCTACGAGCAGTACTTC	CASRPGTAYEQYF
TRBV5-6	TRBJ2-7	NA	NA	TGTGCCAGCAGCTTGGTTGCGGCGCCGGTTGAGCAGTACTTC	CASSLVAAPVEQYF
TRBV6-6	TRBJ2-1	NA	TRBD1	TGTGCCACCAGGGGGACAGGGTTGGGGAATGAGCAGTTCTTC	CATRGTGLGNEQFF
TRBV7-9	TRBJ1-5	once	TRBD1	TGTTCCAGCAGCTCAGGGGGCGGACAGCCCCAGCATTTT	CSSSSGGGQPQHF
TRBV5-8	TRBJ1-2	few	TRBD1	TGTGCCAGCAGCCCGGGACAGCCTATCTATGGCTACACCTTC	CASSPGQPIYGYTF
TRBV19	TRBJ1-1	NA	NA	TGTGCCAGTTCCGGGACACGGAACACTGAAGCTTTCTTT	CASSGTRNTEAFF
TRBV10-3	TRBJ2-2	NA	TRBD2	TGTGCCATCAGTGTCGGAGGCTCGCGGGGGACCGGGGAGCTGTTTTTT	CAISVGGSRGTGELFF
TRBV6-6	TRBJ2-3	NA	NA	TGTGCCAGCAGTTATAGCGAGAATACGCAGTATTTT	CASSYSENTQYF
TRBV28	TRBJ2-3	few	NA	TGTGCCAGCAGTCCCTCGTTAGTGCAGTATTTT	CASSPSLVQYF
TRBV6-5	TRBJ2-1	NA	NA	TGTGCCAGCAGTTCCTTCAATGAGCAGTTCTTC	CASSSFNEQFF
TRBV5-4	TRBJ1-2	NA	NA	TGTGCCAGCAGCTCCGTCCCTACCCCCTATGGCTACACCTTC	CASSSVPTPYGYTF
TRBV27	TRBJ2-5	NA	TRBD1	TGTGCCAGCAGTTCGCCATCGACAGGGACGGAGACCCAGTACTTC	CASSSPSTGTETQYF
TRBV18	TRBJ1-6	few	NA	TGTGCCAGCTCACCTGAAGGGGGTGATTCACCCCTCCACTTT	CASSPEGGDSPLHF
TRBV9	TRBJ2-1	NA	NA	TGTGCCAGCAGCGTAGATGGCGGTGAGCAGTTCTTC	CASSVDGGEQFF
TRBV6-1	TRBJ1-1	few	NA	TGTGCCAGCAGTCAACAGGGTTTCACTGAAGCTTTCTTT	CASSQQGFTEAFF
TRBV28	TRBJ2-4	NA	NA	TGTGCCAGCAGTTTATCCCAGGGGGGCAAAAACATTCAGTACTTC	CASSLSQGGKNIQYF
TRBV7-3	TRBJ2-7	NA	TRBD2	TGTGCCAGCAGCCCCCCCAGGGGACTAGCGGTCTTCTACGAGCAGTACTTC	CASSPPRGLAVFYEQYF
TRBV28	TRBJ2-3	NA	TRBD1	TGTGCCAGCAGCTCCAATAACAGGGGTTCCACAGATACGCAGTATTTT	CASSSNNRGSTDTQYF
TRBV5-1	TRBJ2-1	NA	NA	TGCGCCAGCAGCCTATCCGGGAGCTCCAATGAGCAGTTCTTC	CASSLSGSSNEQFF
TRBV5-1	TRBJ2-3	NA	NA	TGCGCCAGCAGCTTGGCCGATTTACAGGGAGATACGCAGTATTTT	CASSLADLQGDTQYF
TRBV6-1	TRBJ2-3	NA	NA	TGTGCCAGCAGTCGACTACAGACAGATACGCAGTATTTT	CASSRLQTDTQYF
TRBV6-1	TRBJ1-1	NA	NA	TGTGCCAGCAGAACCAGAATCATGAACACTGAAGCTTTCTTT	CASRTRIMNTEAFF
TRBV7-6	TRBJ2-2	NA	TRBD1	TGTGCCAGCAGCTCAACTCCGGGACAGCCAACGAAGAACACCGGGGAGCTGTTTTTT	CASSSTPGQPTKNTGELFF
TRBV4-3	TRBJ2-1	NA	NA	TGCGCCAGCAGCCAAGATCTTCGCAATGAGCAGTTCTTC	CASSQDLRNEQFF
TRBV5-1	TRBJ2-7	once	NA	TGCGCCAGCAGCCGAGACAGGAACGGGTTAGACGAGCAGTACTTC	CASSRDRNGLDEQYF
TRBV5-1	TRBJ2-3	NA	TRBD1	TGCGCCAGCAGCTGGACAGGGGCTGCAGATACGCAGTATTTT	CASSWTGAADTQYF
TRBV7-2	TRBJ1-2	NA	TRBD1	TGTGCCAGCAGCGTACAGGGGGAGGGCTATGGCTACACCTTC	CASSVQGEGYGYTF